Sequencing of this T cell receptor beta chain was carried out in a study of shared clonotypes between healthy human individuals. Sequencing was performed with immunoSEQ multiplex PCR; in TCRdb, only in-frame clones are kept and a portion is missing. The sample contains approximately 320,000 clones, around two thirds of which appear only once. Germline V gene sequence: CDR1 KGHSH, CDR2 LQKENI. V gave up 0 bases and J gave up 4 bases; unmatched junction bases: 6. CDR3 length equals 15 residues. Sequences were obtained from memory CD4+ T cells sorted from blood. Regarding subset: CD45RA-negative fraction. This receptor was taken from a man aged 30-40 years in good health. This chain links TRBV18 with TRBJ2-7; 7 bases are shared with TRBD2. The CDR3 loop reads CASSPPGRGRYEQYF. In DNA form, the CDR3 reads TGTGCCAGCTCACCACCAGGGAGGGGAAGATACGAGCAGTACTTC. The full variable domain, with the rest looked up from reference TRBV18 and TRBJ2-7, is NAGVMQNPRHLVRRRGQEARLRCSPMKGHSHVYWYRQLPEEGLKFMVYLQKENIIDESGMPKERFSAEFPKEGPSILRIQQVVRGDSAAYFCASSPPGRGRYEQYFGPGTRLTVT.